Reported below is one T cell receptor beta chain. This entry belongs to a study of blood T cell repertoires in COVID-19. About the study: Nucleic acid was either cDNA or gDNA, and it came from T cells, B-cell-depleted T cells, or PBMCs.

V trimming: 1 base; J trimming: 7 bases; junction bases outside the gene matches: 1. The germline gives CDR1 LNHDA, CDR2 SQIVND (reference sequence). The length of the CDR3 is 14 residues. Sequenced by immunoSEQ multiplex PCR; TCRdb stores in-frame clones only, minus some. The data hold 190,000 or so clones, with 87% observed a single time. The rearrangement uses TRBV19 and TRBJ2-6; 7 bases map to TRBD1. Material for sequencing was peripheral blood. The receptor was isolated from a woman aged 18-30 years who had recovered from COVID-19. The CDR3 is CASSIAGGANVLTF. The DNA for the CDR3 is TGTGCCAGTAGTATAGCAGGGGGAGCCAACGTCCTGACTTTC. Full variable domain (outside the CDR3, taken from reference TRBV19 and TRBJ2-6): DGGITQSPKYLFRKEGQNVTLSCEQNLNHDAMYWYRQDPGQGLRLIYYSQIVNDFQKGDIAEGYSVSREKKESFPLTVTSAQKNPTAFYLCASSIAGGANVLTFGAGSRLTVL.